The 16 T cell receptor beta chains given below trace back to one sample, sequenced in a study of vaccination effects on CD4 cells after COVID-19. CD4+ T cells specific for antigen were expanded with viral peptide pools by the ViraFEST assay before sequencing. CD4+ T cells were isolated after around 10 days of culture. Vaccine recipients had no previous SARS-CoV-2 infection; their nucleocapsid antibodies were negative. For these TCRs, the target antigens are not known. Clones were read by immunoSEQ multiplex PCR, and TCRdb kept only the in-frame ones, dropping some. The sample carries about 73,000 clones, approximately 74% recorded once. The sample in question was CD4+ T cells from PBMCs cultured with HCoV-NL63 spike peptides, obtained before COVID-19 vaccination. Source of these receptors: a human donor who received a COVID-19 vaccine.

The J gene is TRBJ2-2, the V gene TRBV7-2; a possible D gene is TRBD2 (5 bases). Germline CDR1 reads SGHTA; CDR2 reads FQGNSA. The ends were cut back, 2 bases at V and 7 bases at J, with 8 bases in the middle. This CDR3 comprises 13 residues. This CDR3 is CASSLRGGGELFF. CDR3 nucleotides: TGTGCCAGCAGCTTAAGAGGAGGCGGGGAGCTGTTTTTT.

The gene calls are TRBV7-6 and TRBJ2-3; 11 nucleotides align to TRBD2. Trimming took 4 bases from V and 3 from J; bases not matched to a gene: 9. Germline CDR1 is SGHVS and CDR2 is FNYEAQ. The CDR3 sequence is 17 residues long. CDR3 sequence (DNA): TGTGCCAGCAGCTCCCGTAGCGGGGGGGCGAATACAGATACGCAGTATTTT. As protein: CASSSRSGGANTDTQYF.

In this sample, this clone turned up once. The V and J genes are TRBV4-2 and TRBJ2-3, with D unresolved. This CDR3 has 17 residues. Germline V gene lookup returns CDR1 LGHNA and CDR2 YNFKEQ. Trimming removed 2 bases from V and 0 bases from J, with 15 bases in between. In DNA form, the CDR3 reads TGTGCCAGCAGCCAAAGAAAGGCAGAAGCTAGCACAGATACGCAGTATTTT. It translates to CASSQRKAEASTDTQYF.

This chain links TRBV18 with TRBJ2-4; no clear D gene. Germline V lookup: CDR1 KGHSH, CDR2 LQKENI. Trimming took off 4 bases at V and 6 bases at J, with 7 bases between the two ends. The CDR3 sequence is 12 residues long. CDR3 sequence reads: CASSHALNIQYF. CDR3 sequence (DNA): TGTGCCAGCTCACATGCCCTAAACATTCAGTACTTC.

This clone was seen a single time. The chain recombines TRBV4-1 with TRBJ1-2; D might be TRBD1 (6 bases). The V gene lost 3 bases and the J gene lost 8 bases, with 25 bases spanning the gap. CDR3 length: 17 residues. Germline CDR1 is MGHRA and CDR2 is YSYEKL. In DNA, the CDR3 is TGCGCCAGCAGCCACATTCTACGGGGGGCGCAACCCTCCGGCTACACCTTC. This encodes CASSHILRGAQPSGYTF.

This chain uses TRBV18 with TRBJ2-2; no clear D gene. Trimming took 2 bases from V and 7 from J, leaving 14 bases between them. The CDR3 is 15 amino acids. In germline, CDR1 is KGHSH, CDR2 LQKENI. The CDR3 coding sequence is TGTGCCAGCTCACCAAGAGGCCAGGCCGTCGGGGAGCTGTTTTTT. Its translation is CASSPRGQAVGELFF.

This chain connects TRBV7-8 to TRBJ1-2; maybe TRBD1 (5 bases). Germline V CDR1 and CDR2: SGHVS, FQNEAQ. V was trimmed by 2 bases and J by 6 bases, leaving 13 bases between them. The CDR3 totals 14 residues. DNA of the CDR3: TGTGCCAGCAGCTTATTAAGGACGGGGGATGGCTACACCTTC. The encoded protein is CASSLLRTGDGYTF.

The V and J genes are TRBV7-2 and TRBJ2-3, with D unresolved. Trimming stripped 0 bases from V and 4 bases from J, with 14 bases between. Germline loops: CDR1 SGHTA, CDR2 FQGNSA. The CDR3 covers 16 residues. CDR3 nucleotide sequence: TGTGCCAGCAGCTTAGCCTTAGCTAGGCGTCCAGATACGCAGTATTTT. This encodes CASSLALARRPDTQYF.

The chain is built from TRBV14 and TRBJ2-2; D is undetermined. V dropped 2 bases and J dropped 5 bases, with 6 bases sitting between them. The CDR3 consists of 13 residues. Germline lookup yields CDR1 SGHDN and CDR2 FVKESK. The CDR3 region has the DNA TGTGCCAGCAGCCAACAGGCAACCGGGGAGCTGTTTTTT. Amino acids: CASSQQATGELFF.

This rearrangement joins TRBV3-1 (or the pseudogene TRBV3-2) to TRBJ1-5, with TRBD1 matching 8 bases. The CDR3 has 17 residues. V gave up 3 bases and J gave up 1 base; unmatched junction bases: 8. Germline V gene lookup returns CDR1 LGHDT and CDR2 YNNKEL (reference sequence). The CDR3 is CASSQEYQGASNQPQHF. In DNA form, the CDR3 reads TGTGCCAGCAGCCAGGAATACCAGGGGGCGAGCAATCAGCCCCAGCATTTT.

The V gene is TRBV11-3, the J gene TRBJ2-2; TRBD1 matches at 7 bases. The V segment lost 5 bases and the J segment 2 bases; nucleotides outside the gene matches: 5. The CDR3 consists of 15 residues. Germline values: CDR1 SGHNT, CDR2 YENEEA. The CDR3 is CASSTTGRNTGELFF. In DNA, the CDR3 is TGTGCCAGCAGCACGACAGGGAGAAACACCGGGGAGCTGTTTTTT.

V and J are TRBV7-2 and TRBJ1-4; 8 positions match TRBD1. V lost 5 bases, J lost 8 bases, and 13 bases stayed unmatched. The CDR3 extends over 16 amino acids. From germline, CDR1 is SGHTA and CDR2 FQGNSA. The CDR3 bases are TGTGCCAGCAGCGATGCGCTCCAGGGGGCGATAGAAAAACTGTTTTTT. It yields the protein CASSDALQGAIEKLFF.

V is TRBV6-2 or TRBV6-3 and J is TRBJ2-7; possible D gene TRBD2, 6 bases. The CDR3 has 13 amino acids. V lost 2 bases and J lost 3, with 8 bases in between. Per germline, CDR1 MNHEY and CDR2 SVGEGT. As DNA, the CDR3 is TGTGCCAGCAGTTACCTGCGGGGCTACGAGCAGTACGTC. Translating it yields CASSYLRGYEQYV.

The chain employs TRBV6-5 and TRBJ1-1; 9 positions agree with TRBD1. The CDR3 runs to 15 residues. Germline values: CDR1 MNHEY, CDR2 SVGAGI. V gave up 2 bases and J gave up 5 bases; unmatched junction bases: 6. The CDR3 is CASSYETGGGTEAFF. In nucleotides, the CDR3 is TGTGCCAGCAGTTACGAAACAGGGGGCGGGACTGAAGCTTTCTTT.

The chain is built from TRBV5-1 and TRBJ2-2; 9 bases fit TRBD2. CDR3 size: 16 residues. V was pared by 3 bases and J by 7 bases, with 10 bases of the junction left unmatched. Germline V gene data show CDR1 as SGHRS and CDR2 as YFSETQ. As DNA, the CDR3 is TGCGCCAGCAGCTATAGCGGGGGCATCGACGTCGGGGAGCTGTTTTTT. Residues: CASSYSGGIDVGELFF.

CDR3 region: CASSVIGQGTVRTGELFF. DNA for the CDR3: TGTGCCAGCAGCGTAATTGGGCAGGGAACCGTGAGGACCGGGGAGCTGTTTTTT. This chain links TRBV9 with TRBJ2-2, with D tentatively TRBD1 (5 bases). This CDR3 comprises 18 residues. CDR1 is SGDLS and CDR2 is YYNGEE in the germline V gene. Trimming removed 1 base at V and 5 bases at J, with 21 bases between.